These 30 T cell receptor beta chains were sequenced from one sample in a study of blood T cell repertoires in COVID-19. Measured with immunoSEQ multiplex PCR; TCRdb has only the in-frame clones, and not every one. The data contain about 130,000 clones, approximately 70% of them singletons. What was sequenced was peripheral blood. These TCRs come from a woman in her 70s with acute or convalescent COVID-19.

The chain uses TRBV5-5 and TRBJ1-1, with a tentative D call TRBD1 (5 bases). Germline V gene sequence: CDR1 SGHKS, CDR2 YYEKEE (reference sequence). The CDR3 extends over 15 amino acids. The V and J ends lost 1 base and 4 bases respectively, with 14 bases between them. The CDR3 DNA sequence: TGTGCCAGCAGCTTGAGGACAACCGGGGGCACTGAAGCTTTCTTT. This translates into CASSLRTTGGTEAFF.

The chain combines TRBV5-1 with TRBJ2-3; TRBD2 is a possible D gene (5 bases). The V end was cut by 0 bases, the J end by 8 bases, with 7 bases between. The CDR3 is made up of 12 amino acids. Germline V gene lookup returns CDR1 SGHRS and CDR2 YFSETQ. This CDR3 is CASSLAGLTQYF. The CDR3 bases are TGCGCCAGCAGCTTGGCCGGACTTACGCAGTATTTT.

The genes are TRBV6-5 and TRBJ2-5; 7 bases fit TRBD2. Germline V lookup: CDR1 MNHEY, CDR2 SVGAGI. The V segment lost 7 bases and the J segment 5 bases; nucleotides outside the gene matches: 10. The CDR3 spans 14 residues. The CDR3 sequence: CASTLPWGGETQYF. The CDR3 coding sequence is TGTGCCAGCACCCTCCCCTGGGGGGGGGAGACCCAGTACTTC.

This chain uses TRBV5-1 with TRBJ2-3; 10 bases match TRBD1. There are 17 residues in the CDR3. Unmatched junction bases numbered 11, after V lost 4 bases and J lost 3 bases. CDR1 SGHRS and CDR2 YFSETQ come from the germline V gene. The CDR3 nucleotides read TGCGCCAGCAGCCGCCAAGCAAGGACAGGGGGAACAGATACGCAGTATTTT. It specifies CASSRQARTGGTDTQYF.

Remarks on this clone: This sample also contains other DNA sequences that code for the same CDR3. The V call is TRBV28, the J call TRBJ2-7; 12 bases agree with TRBD2. The CDR3 runs 15 residues. With V trimmed by 5 bases and J by 2 bases, 4 bases remained unmatched. Germline CDR1 reads MDHEN; CDR2 reads SYDVKM. CDR3: CASSRRLAGAYEQYF. The DNA of the CDR3 is TGTGCCAGCAGTCGAAGACTAGCGGGAGCCTACGAGCAGTACTTC.

The chain employs TRBV2 and TRBJ2-5, with D maybe TRBD2 (5 bases). Per germline, CDR1 SNHLY and CDR2 FYNNEI. The CDR3 loop spans 14 amino acids. V was shortened by 3 bases and J by 7 bases, with 15 bases between the two germline ends. The CDR3 nucleotides read TGTGCCAGCAGTGATTTAGCGAACCCTGGGACCCAGTACTTC. It codes for CASSDLANPGTQYF.

This rearrangement joins TRBV2 to TRBJ1-2; the D is unclear. V was cut by 3 bases and J by 0 bases, with 8 bases left in between. CDR3 length: 14 residues. Germline V gene lookup returns CDR1 SNHLY and CDR2 FYNNEI. The CDR3 sequence: CASSEGRSNYGYTF. CDR3 nucleotide sequence: TGTGCCAGCAGTGAGGGGAGGTCTAACTATGGCTACACCTTC.

The V gene is TRBV24-1, the J gene TRBJ2-1; TRBD1 matches 9 bases. Per germline, CDR1 KGHDR and CDR2 SFDVKD. The CDR3 runs 17 residues. Trimming removed 4 bases from V and 0 bases from J; junction bases left unmatched: 6. The DNA for the CDR3 is TGTGCCACCAGTGAGGCCGGGACAGGGACCTCCTACAATGAGCAGTTCTTC. As protein: CATSEAGTGTSYNEQFF.

V and J are TRBV18 and TRBJ2-1; 7 bases line up with TRBD1. CDR1 and CDR2 from the germline V gene are KGHSH and LQKENI. V dropped 2 bases and J dropped 7; count of bases not matched to a gene: 11. The CDR3 spans 16 residues. The CDR3 loop reads CASSPARTGVGNEQFF. The CDR3 DNA is TGTGCCAGCTCACCAGCCAGAACAGGGGTGGGGAATGAGCAGTTCTTC.

The chain recombines TRBV19 with TRBJ1-5; D may be TRBD1 (5 bases). Germline loops: CDR1 LNHDA, CDR2 SQIVND (reference sequence). Trimming shortened V by 0 bases and J by 0 bases, and 6 bases separated the two germline ends. The CDR3 runs 15 residues. The CDR3 loop is CASSIDGGSNQPQHF. The CDR3 DNA sequence: TGTGCCAGTAGTATAGACGGGGGTAGCAATCAGCCCCAGCATTTT.

This sequence joins TRBV2 and TRBJ2-1; 10 bases line up with TRBD2. This CDR3 spans 14 amino acids. V shed 8 bases and J 3 bases; nucleotides not matched to a gene: 4. Germline V CDR1 and CDR2: SNHLY, FYNNEI. In nucleotides, the CDR3 is TGTGCCAGCCTAGCGGGGGAACTCTACAATGAGCAGTTCTTC. Protein sequence: CASLAGELYNEQFF.

The chain has TRBV19 and TRBJ2-7; TRBD2 agrees at 10 bases. This CDR3 is 15 amino acids long. Losses at the gene ends were 2 bases for V and 5 bases for J; bases not matched to a gene: 6. Germline V gene lookup returns CDR1 LNHDA and CDR2 SQIVND (reference sequence). CDR3 nucleotide sequence: TGTGCCAGTAGTATACCGGGACTAGCGATCCACGAGCAGTACTTC. This gives the protein CASSIPGLAIHEQYF. The full variable domain, with the rest looked up from reference TRBV19 and TRBJ2-7, is DGGITQSPKYLFRKEGQNVTLSCEQNLNHDAMYWYRQDPGQGLRLIYYSQIVNDFQKGDIAEGYSVSREKKESFPLTVTSAQKNPTAFYLCASSIPGLAIHEQYFGPGTRLTVT.

The rearrangement uses TRBV3-1 (or the pseudogene TRBV3-2) and TRBJ1-2, with a possible D match to TRBD1 (5 bases). Germline V gene sequence: CDR1 LGHDT, CDR2 YNNKEL (reference sequence). V lost 1 base and J lost 6, with 9 bases in between. This CDR3 is 13 amino acids long. CDR3 nucleotide sequence: TGTGCCAGCAGCCAAGGGGCAGGGCATGGCTACACCTTC. Protein product: CASSQGAGHGYTF.

The V gene is TRBV2, the J gene TRBJ1-5; TRBD1 matches at 11 bases. Germline CDR1 and CDR2: SNHLY and FYNNEI. The CDR3 contains 14 residues. With 2 bases clipped from V and 7 bases from J, the junction kept 1 base outside the gene matches. CDR3 in amino acids: CASSERTGGQPQHF. In DNA, the CDR3 is TGTGCCAGCAGTGAAAGGACAGGGGGCCAGCCCCAGCATTTT.

This clone showed up just once. V and J are TRBV6-5 and TRBJ1-4; 8 positions agree with TRBD1. The germline gives CDR1 MNHEY, CDR2 SVGAGI. V lost 5 bases, J lost 7 bases, and 6 bases stayed unmatched. The CDR3 loop spans 14 amino acids. CDR3 amino acids: CASSRDRRFEKLFF. The CDR3, as DNA: TGTGCCAGCAGTCGGGACAGGAGGTTTGAAAAACTGTTTTTT.

The CDR3 loop reads CASSQDSAGVETQYF. The CDR3 bases are TGTGCCAGCAGCCAAGATTCGGCGGGGGTGGAGACCCAGTACTTC. The V and J genes are TRBV3-1 (or the pseudogene TRBV3-2) and TRBJ2-5, with 7 positions matching TRBD2. In germline, CDR1 is LGHDT, CDR2 YNNKEL (reference sequence). The J segment lost 5 bases and the V segment lost 0 bases, leaving 6 bases of the junction unmatched. CDR3 length: 15 residues.

The chain employs TRBV11-2 and TRBJ2-2, with 7 bases matching TRBD2. The V gene's germline CDR1 is SGHAT and CDR2 FQNNGV. The CDR3 contains 17 residues. With 3 bases clipped from V and 1 base from J, the junction kept 8 bases outside the gene matches. CDR3 amino acids: CASSFGRGGLNTGELFF. The CDR3 DNA follows: TGTGCCAGCAGCTTTGGTCGCGGGGGTCTGAACACCGGGGAGCTGTTTTTT. The full variable domain, its missing parts supplied by reference TRBV11-2 and TRBJ2-2, is EAGVAQSPRYKIIEKRQSVAFWCNPISGHATLYWYQQILGQGPKLLIQFQNNGVVDDSQLPKDRFSAERLKGVDSTLKIQPAKLEDSAVYLCASSFGRGGLNTGELFFGEGSRLTVL.

The chain employs TRBV12-5 and TRBJ2-1; weak D call: TRBD2 (6 bases). Trimming left V 8 bases short and J 2 bases short, with 13 bases between. The CDR3 sequence is 14 residues long. Germline assignment: CDR1 LGHNT and CDR2 FRNRAP. Written as DNA, the CDR3 is TGTGCTAGTCGGCGGGGAGACACCTACAATGAGCAGTTCTTC. Protein sequence: CASRRGDTYNEQFF.

CDR3 coding DNA: TGTGCCAGCACTCGCCGGGGGTTCGACGAGCAGTACTTC. Amino acids: CASTRRGFDEQYF. This chain uses TRBV5-5 with TRBJ2-7; TRBD2 might be the D (6 bases). Looked up from germline, CDR1 is SGHKS and CDR2 is YYEKEE (reference sequence). There are 13 residues in the CDR3. The V end was cut by 6 bases, the J end by 5 bases, with 15 bases between.

V gene TRBV9 combines with J gene TRBJ2-2; 8 bases match TRBD2. Trimming at V came to 0 bases and at J to 0 bases, leaving 4 bases not matched to a gene. CDR1 is SGDLS and CDR2 is YYNGEE in the germline V gene. This CDR3 comprises 17 residues. As DNA, the CDR3 is TGTGCCAGCAGCGTAGTTAGTAGCGGGGCGAACACCGGGGAGCTGTTTTTT. Translating gives CASSVVSSGANTGELFF.

The rearrangement joins TRBV6-5 to TRBJ1-1; TRBD1 matches at 7 bases. The CDR3 is 14 residues long. The V gene's germline CDR1 is MNHEY and CDR2 SVGAGI. The J segment lost 6 bases and the V segment lost 2 bases, leaving 6 bases of the junction unmatched. The CDR3 region is CASSYGRGVAEAFF. CDR3 bases: TGTGCCAGCAGTTACGGCAGGGGGGTCGCTGAAGCTTTCTTT.

The chain links TRBV10-1 to TRBJ1-2; 7 nucleotides align to TRBD1. V shed 0 bases, J shed 8 bases, and the junction held 9 bases outside the gene matches. In germline, CDR1 is WNHNN, CDR2 SYGVQD (reference sequence). CDR3 length equals 15 residues. The CDR3 here is CASSESRSGGRGYTF. DNA for the CDR3: TGCGCCAGCAGTGAGTCGAGGTCAGGGGGACGCGGCTACACCTTC.

The chain recombines TRBV18 with TRBJ2-7; tentatively, D is TRBD2 (6 bases). The V gene's germline CDR1 is KGHSH and CDR2 LQKENI. The V gene lost 3 bases and the J gene lost 0 bases, with 9 bases spanning the gap. This CDR3 is built from 14 residues. The CDR3 sequence is CASSPGSPSYEQYF. The CDR3 coding sequence is TGTGCCAGCTCACCCGGGAGCCCCTCCTACGAGCAGTACTTC.

The genes are TRBV2 and TRBJ2-5, with 12 bases lining up with TRBD2. CDR3 length: 16 residues. With V trimmed by 6 bases and J by 3 bases, 8 bases remained unmatched. CDR1 is SNHLY and CDR2 is FYNNEI in the germline V gene. DNA of the CDR3: TGTGCCAGCAGGGCCCCTAGCGGGGGGGGAAAAGAGACCCAGTACTTC. Translating it yields CASRAPSGGGKETQYF.

The genes are TRBV5-8 and TRBJ1-2; a weak D match, TRBD1 (6 bases). The germline V and J ends were trimmed by 2 bases and 12 bases, with 11 bases remaining between them. Germline loops: CDR1 SGHTS, CDR2 YDEGEE. The CDR3 totals 11 residues. This CDR3 reads CASSLAGADTF. CDR3 DNA sequence: TGTGCCAGCAGCTTAGCAGGGGCTGACACCTTC. Filled out from reference TRBV5-8 and TRBJ1-2, the complete variable domain reads EAGVTQSPTHLIKTRGQQATLRCSPISGHTSVYWYQQALGLGLQFLLWYDEGEERNRGNFPPRFSGRQFPNYSSELNVNALELEDSALYLCASSLAGADTFGSGTRLTVV.

The chain joins TRBV9 to TRBJ2-2; 8 bases match TRBD2. From germline, CDR1 is SGDLS and CDR2 YYNGEE. V shed 1 base, J shed 4 bases, and the junction held 3 bases outside the gene matches. The CDR3 has 15 amino acids. In DNA, the CDR3 is TGTGCCAGCAGCGTAACCGGGGGGGCCACCGGGGAGCTGTTTTTT. It is translated as CASSVTGGATGELFF.

The rearrangement joins TRBV19 to TRBJ2-7, with 7 bases lining up with TRBD1. Looked up from germline, CDR1 is LNHDA and CDR2 is SQIVND (reference sequence). The CDR3 runs 14 residues. Trimming at V came to 6 bases and at J to 3 bases, leaving 8 bases not matched to a gene. The CDR3 sequence is CASRGRQGDYEQYF. CDR3 DNA sequence: TGTGCCAGTAGGGGCCGACAGGGCGACTACGAGCAGTACTTC.

This clone was detected only a few times. V gene TRBV19 combines with J gene TRBJ2-2; D not resolved. The V gene lost 5 bases and the J gene lost 6 bases, with 10 bases spanning the gap. The CDR3 has 13 amino acids. Germline lookup yields CDR1 LNHDA and CDR2 SQIVND (reference sequence). The CDR3 DNA sequence: TGTGCCAGTAGTTCGGGTCGGGCCGGGGAGCTGTTTTTT. Translation gives CASSSGRAGELFF.

This chain links TRBV14 with TRBJ2-1; no firm D call. The V end was cut by 2 bases, the J end by 5 bases, with 7 bases between. This CDR3 is 13 amino acids long. Germline V lookup: CDR1 SGHDN, CDR2 FVKESK. CDR3 DNA: TGTGCCAGCAGCCAACTGACAAACAATGAGCAGTTCTTC. The encoded protein is CASSQLTNNEQFF. Variable domain in full (rest from reference TRBV14 and TRBJ2-1): EAGVTQFPSHSVIEKGQTVTLRCDPISGHDNLYWYRRVMGKEIKFLLHFVKESKQDESGMPNNRFLAERTGGTYSTLKVQPAELEDSGVYFCASSQLTNNEQFFGPGTRLTVL.

V and J are TRBV28 and TRBJ2-7, with a weak D call TRBD2 (6 bases). Germline V gene lookup returns CDR1 MDHEN and CDR2 SYDVKM. Trimming cost V 5 bases and J 6 bases, with 23 bases left between them. This CDR3 is built from 16 residues. Written as DNA, the CDR3 is TGTGCCAGCAGTACGGCCGGGAGTTACAAAGGTACCGAGCAGTACTTC. This encodes CASSTAGSYKGTEQYF.